This entry lists 17 T cell receptor beta chains sequenced from one sample in a study of cytomegalovirus exposure and HLA in healthy donors. Primers for the PCR totalled 60 Vbeta and 13 Jbeta. The table came from immunoSEQ multiplex PCR; TCRdb's copy has only in-frame clones and leaves some out. The table shows about 76,000 clones, with about four fifths occurring only once. Sequencing input: PBMCs. All receptors derive from a woman aged 40 to 50 in good health and CMV-seropositive.

Details on this clone: A read error may account for a junction end that differs from germline. The chain joins TRBV7-3 to TRBJ2-7, with D maybe TRBD1 (6 bases). Per the germline V gene, CDR1 is SGHTA and CDR2 is FQGTGA. This CDR3 region has 14 residues. The CDR3 region is CASSLTGHLYEQYF. The CDR3 DNA reads as TGTGCCAGCAGCCTAACGGGACATCTCTACGAGCAGTACTTC.

This clone turned up a few times. This chain connects TRBV7-3 to TRBJ1-2, with a possible D match to TRBD1 (6 bases). V lost 5 bases to trimming and J lost 5 bases, with 12 bases between them. The CDR3 is 13 residues long. CDR1 is SGHTA and CDR2 is FQGTGA in the germline V gene. CDR3 residues: CASSPRTDYGYTF. CDR3 sequence (DNA): TGTGCCAGCAGCCCTCGGACAGATTATGGCTACACCTTC.

The chain employs TRBV7-8 and TRBJ2-3, with no clear D. This CDR3 is built from 12 residues. The V end was cut by 5 bases, the J end by 2 bases, with 5 bases between. Germline V gives CDR1 SGHVS, CDR2 FQNEAQ. The CDR3 DNA reads TGTGCCAGCAGCCCTATCACAGATACGCAGTATTTT. This encodes CASSPITDTQYF.

This CDR3 is CASSDGSQGLDEQYF. The CDR3 nucleotides read TGTGCCAGCAGTGATGGGTCGCAGGGACTAGACGAGCAGTACTTC. This chain connects TRBV6-1 to TRBJ2-7, with 8 bases aligning to TRBD2. The CDR3 loop spans 15 amino acids. Trimming took 3 bases from V and 5 from J; bases not matched to a gene: 9. Germline CDR1 is MNHNS and CDR2 is SASEGT.

This clone appeared a single time. This chain connects TRBV7-9 to TRBJ2-7; 7 positions match TRBD1. Per the germline V gene, CDR1 is SEHNR and CDR2 is FQNEAQ (reference sequence). V shed 5 bases, J shed 6 bases, and the junction held 10 bases outside the gene matches. This CDR3 region has 14 residues. The CDR3 DNA sequence: TGTGCCAGCAGCCCGGGCGGACAGGCCGGCGAGCAGTACTTC. Amino acids: CASSPGGQAGEQYF.

The CDR3: CASSPKRDTGELFF. CDR3 in DNA: TGTGCCAGCAGCCCTAAACGGGACACCGGGGAGCTGTTTTTT. The V call is TRBV11-3, the J call TRBJ2-2; no clear D. The CDR3 is made up of 14 amino acids. CDR1 and CDR2 from the germline V gene are SGHNT and YENEEA. V was trimmed by 5 bases and J by 3 bases, leaving 10 bases between them.

The rearrangement joins TRBV7-2 to TRBJ2-1, with 10 bases aligning to TRBD2. CDR3 length equals 17 residues. Germline V gene sequence: CDR1 SGHTA, CDR2 FQGNSA. J lost 3 bases, V lost 5 bases, and 10 bases had no gene match. In nucleotides, the CDR3 is TGTGCCAGCAGCCAAGGGGTACTAGCGGGGATCTACAATGAGCAGTTCTTC. It yields the protein CASSQGVLAGIYNEQFF.

This clone was observed a few times. The rearrangement uses TRBV6-5 and TRBJ2-5, with 12 bases lining up with TRBD2. V lost 3 bases and J lost 2; bases outside the gene matches: 1. CDR3 length equals 15 residues. Germline V gene sequence: CDR1 MNHEY, CDR2 SVGAGI. The CDR3 DNA follows: TGTGCCAGCAGTTATCTAGCGGGGGGGCAAGAGACCCAGTACTTC. It codes for CASSYLAGGQETQYF.

This chain joins TRBV7-2 and TRBJ1-2; possible D gene TRBD1, 6 bases. The germline V and J ends were trimmed by 5 bases and 0 bases, with 10 bases remaining between them. The CDR3 is 14 residues long. CDR1 is SGHTA and CDR2 is FQGNSA in the germline V gene. The CDR3 here is CASSLQGANYGYTF. Here the CDR3 DNA reads TGTGCCAGCAGCCTACAGGGTGCTAACTATGGCTACACCTTC.

This clone has just a few counts. The chain carries TRBV9 and TRBJ1-5; D is unresolved. This CDR3 comprises 13 residues. Germline V gene lookup returns CDR1 SGDLS and CDR2 YYNGEE. The V end was cut by 0 bases, the J end by 9 bases, with 10 bases between. The CDR3 nucleotides are TGTGCCAGCAGCGTAGAAGGAAGAGGGCCCCAGCATTTT. Protein sequence: CASSVEGRGPQHF.

The chain is built from TRBV5-6 and TRBJ2-7; TRBD1 agrees at 8 bases. The germline CDR1 and CDR2 sequences are SGHDT and YYEEEE. The V and J ends lost 1 base and 3 bases, in that order; junction bases with no gene match: 3. This CDR3 has 14 amino acids. CDR3 DNA: TGTGCCAGCAGCTTGATCGACAGGGGCTACGAGCAGTACTTC. This sequence encodes CASSLIDRGYEQYF.

This chain's CDR3 is CASSAQGTGANVLTF. The DNA for the CDR3 is TGTGCCAGCAGTGCGCAGGGAACTGGGGCCAACGTCCTGACTTTC. This chain joins TRBV28 and TRBJ2-6, with D perhaps matching TRBD1 (5 bases). Trimming pared 5 bases from V and 2 bases from J, leaving 10 bases between. This CDR3 region has 15 residues. CDR1 and CDR2 from the germline V gene are MDHEN and SYDVKM.

The chain employs TRBV30 and TRBJ2-2, with D uncertain. V was trimmed by 2 bases and J by 1 base, leaving 8 bases between them. In germline, CDR1 is GTSNPN, CDR2 SVGIG (reference sequence). The CDR3 is made up of 14 amino acids. CDR3 region: CAWSWNRNTGELFF. As DNA, the CDR3 is TGTGCCTGGAGTTGGAACAGGAACACCGGGGAGCTGTTTTTT.

CDR3 bases: TGTGCCAGTAGCCCAGGGGTACGTCAGCCCCAGCATTTT. Amino acid sequence: CASSPGVRQPQHF. The chain couples TRBV19 to TRBJ1-5; D is possibly TRBD1 (6 bases). The CDR3 is 13 residues long. CDR1 is LNHDA, CDR2 SQIVND, per germline (reference sequence). V dropped 6 bases and J dropped 6 bases, with 12 bases sitting between them.

This clone was counted between two and nine times. The CDR3 region has the DNA TGTGCCAGCAGCCCGGGACAAAGCATGGGGCCCCAGCATTTT. It yields the protein CASSPGQSMGPQHF. The chain employs TRBV5-8 and TRBJ1-5, with D tentatively TRBD1 (6 bases). Germline V gene lookup returns CDR1 SGHTS and CDR2 YDEGEE. The CDR3 is 14 amino acids. V dropped 4 bases and J dropped 9 bases, with 17 bases sitting between them.

This sequence joins TRBV4-1 and TRBJ2-5; 13 nucleotides align to TRBD2. V dropped 3 bases and J dropped 3; count of bases not matched to a gene: 1. Germline CDR1 reads MGHRA; CDR2 reads YSYEKL. The CDR3 is made up of 15 amino acids. The CDR3 bases are TGCGCCAGCAGCCACGGACTAGCGGGGGAAGAGACCCAGTACTTC. Protein: CASSHGLAGEETQYF.

This chain links TRBV11-2 with TRBJ1-5; 10 nucleotides match TRBD1. The CDR3 contains 14 residues. With 5 bases clipped from V and 7 bases from J, the junction kept 5 bases outside the gene matches. The germline V gene has CDR1 SGHAT and CDR2 FQNNGV. The CDR3 protein is CASSTDRGSQPQHF. CDR3 coding DNA: TGTGCCAGCAGCACGGACAGGGGGTCCCAGCCCCAGCATTTT.